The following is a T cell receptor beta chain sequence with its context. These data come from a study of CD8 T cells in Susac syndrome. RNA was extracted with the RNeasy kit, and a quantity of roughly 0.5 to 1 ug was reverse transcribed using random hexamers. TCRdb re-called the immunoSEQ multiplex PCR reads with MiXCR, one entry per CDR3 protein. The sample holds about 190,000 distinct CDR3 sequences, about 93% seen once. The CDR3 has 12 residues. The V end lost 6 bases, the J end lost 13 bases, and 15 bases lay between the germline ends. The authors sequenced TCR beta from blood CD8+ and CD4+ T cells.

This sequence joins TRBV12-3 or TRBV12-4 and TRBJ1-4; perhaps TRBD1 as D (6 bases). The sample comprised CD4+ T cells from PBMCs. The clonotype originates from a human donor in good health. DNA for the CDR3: TGTGCCAGCAGATACAGGGACCGGGCACTGTTTTTT. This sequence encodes CASRYRDRALFF.